This T cell receptor beta chain was captured in a study of CXCR3-negative and CXCR3-positive naive CD8 T cells. CDR3 length: 12 amino acids. Germline loops: CDR1 SQVTM, CDR2 ANQGSEA. The authors prepared UMI-labeled TRB cDNA libraries by 5' RACE. TCRdb reprocessed the 5' RACE reads, with one entry per CDR3 protein and no DNA. This sample's table has 100,000 to 150,000 distinct CDR3 sequences. The sequenced sample consisted of naive CXCR3- CD8+ T cells from blood. Subset given: CD45RO-CCR7+CD27+CD95- naive CD8+ T cells lacking CXCR3 (TNR3-). The clonotype comes from a human donor in good health. Some clones in this sample may be carry-over from other donors' samples. This chain connects TRBV29-1 to TRBJ2-2; TCRdb returns TRBD1, unconfirmable since there is no DNA. The chain's CDR3 is CSALGPLGELFF.